These 17 T cell receptor beta chains were sequenced from one sample in a study of blood T cell repertoires in COVID-19. Data came from immunoSEQ multiplex PCR; TCRdb stores just in-frame clones and leaves some out. The data contain fewer than 350,000 clones, roughly nine tenths of them seen just once; the ten biggest clones take up more than 10%. The sample taken for sequencing was peripheral blood. The receptors stem from a woman aged 30 to 39 with COVID-19, enrolled during active disease.

V usage is TRBV19 and J usage is TRBJ1-4; D is unclear. Germline CDR1 reads LNHDA; CDR2 reads SQIVND (reference sequence). The CDR3 is 17 residues long. Deletions cut 1 base from V and 2 bases from J, with 14 bases between. The CDR3 here is CASSIVLPGSTNEKLFF. In DNA, the CDR3 is TGTGCCAGTAGTATAGTTCTCCCCGGGTCGACTAATGAAAAACTGTTTTTT. The full variable domain, rest sourced from reference TRBV19 and TRBJ1-4, is DGGITQSPKYLFRKEGQNVTLSCEQNLNHDAMYWYRQDPGQGLRLIYYSQIVNDFQKGDIAEGYSVSREKKESFPLTVTSAQKNPTAFYLCASSIVLPGSTNEKLFFGSGTQLSVL.

This CDR3 reads CASSHSGGANRADTQYF. The DNA of the CDR3 is TGTGCCAGCTCCCATAGCGGGGGGGCCAACCGCGCAGATACGCAGTATTTT. The rearrangement links TRBV9 to TRBJ2-3, with 11 bases that match TRBD2. The CDR3 has 17 amino acids. CDR1 is SGDLS, CDR2 YYNGEE, per germline. The ends lost 7 bases at V and 4 bases at J; junction bases unmatched: 14.

The J gene is TRBJ1-2, the V gene TRBV6-5, with D perhaps TRBD1 (6 bases). V was shortened by 6 bases and J by 7 bases, with 15 bases between the two germline ends. This CDR3 region has 13 residues. Germline V CDR1 and CDR2: MNHEY, SVGAGI. The CDR3 nucleotides are TGTGCCAGCAGCCCATCAGGGGTGGGTGGCTACACCTTC. This translates into CASSPSGVGGYTF.

This sequence joins TRBV4-1 and TRBJ2-7; 7 bases line up with TRBD1. Germline CDR1 MGHRA, CDR2 YSYEKL. J was trimmed by 3 bases and V by 2 bases; bases with no gene match: 7. The CDR3 is 15 amino acids. CDR3 DNA: TGCGCCAGCAGCCAAACAGGGGCCGCGGACTACGAGCAGTACTTC. Its translation is CASSQTGAADYEQYF.

The V call is TRBV7-2, the J call TRBJ2-5; 10 positions agree with TRBD1. Per the germline V gene, CDR1 is SGHTA and CDR2 is FQGNSA. This CDR3 spans 17 amino acids. V lost 4 bases and J lost 5; bases outside the gene matches: 13. CDR3 protein: CASSYSGTGARWETQYF. As DNA, the CDR3 is TGTGCCAGCAGCTATTCCGGGACAGGGGCGCGGTGGGAGACCCAGTACTTC. The whole variable domain, remainder taken from reference TRBV7-2 and TRBJ2-5, is GAGVSQSPSNKVTEKGKDVELRCDPISGHTALYWYRQSLGQGLEFLIYFQGNSAPDKSGLPSDRFSAERTGGSVSTLTIQRTQQEDSAVYLCASSYSGTGARWETQYFGPGTRLLVL.

The chain couples TRBV3-1 (or the pseudogene TRBV3-2) to TRBJ1-4; no definite D call. Trimming took 1 base from V and 4 from J, leaving 10 bases between them. The CDR3 is 15 residues long. The germline V gene has CDR1 LGHDT and CDR2 YNNKEL (reference sequence). The CDR3 region has the DNA TGTGCCAGCAGCCAAGGATACAGCCGTAATGAAAAACTGTTTTTT. Translation: CASSQGYSRNEKLFF.

This clone occurred once. V is TRBV2 and J is TRBJ2-3, with 8 bases identical to TRBD2. Germline CDR1 and CDR2: SNHLY and FYNNEI. V was pared by 1 base and J by 0 bases, with 6 bases of the junction left unmatched. The length of the CDR3 is 17 residues. In nucleotides, the CDR3 is TGTGCCAGCAGTGAAGGGACTAGCATCTCGAGCACAGATACGCAGTATTTT. As protein: CASSEGTSISSTDTQYF.

This chain's CDR3 is CASSPGGARTGELFF. The CDR3 DNA follows: TGTGCCAGCTCACCGGGAGGAGCTAGAACCGGGGAGCTGTTTTTT. The chain employs TRBV18 and TRBJ2-2; possibly TRBD2 for D (6 bases). The length of the CDR3 is 15 residues. In germline, CDR1 is KGHSH, CDR2 LQKENI. Trimming removed 3 bases at V and 5 bases at J, with 13 bases between.

J is TRBJ1-3 and V is TRBV7-2; D may be TRBD1 (5 bases). This CDR3 region has 15 residues. The germline V and J ends were trimmed by 8 bases and 4 bases, with 18 bases remaining between them. Germline loops: CDR1 SGHTA, CDR2 FQGNSA. CDR3 protein: CASHGGGGVGNTIYF. The CDR3, as DNA: TGTGCCAGCCACGGGGGGGGAGGAGTGGGAAACACCATATATTTT.

The CDR3 sequence is CASAGTGIGEQYF. The CDR3 DNA is TGTGCCAGCGCCGGAACAGGGATTGGGGAGCAGTACTTC. V is TRBV6-5 and J is TRBJ2-7, with a possible D match to TRBD1 (6 bases). The germline V gene encodes CDR1 MNHEY and CDR2 SVGAGI. V lost 8 bases to trimming and J lost 7 bases, with 18 bases between them. CDR3 length equals 13 residues.

The rearrangement uses TRBV25-1 and TRBJ1-2; 7 bases align to TRBD1. The CDR3 has 16 amino acids. Germline loops: CDR1 MGHDK, CDR2 SYGVNS. The J segment lost 9 bases and the V segment lost 0 bases, leaving 13 bases of the junction unmatched. For the CDR3, the DNA is TGTGCCAGCAGTGAATATAGGCAGGGGGGATCTGGTCGCTACACCTTC. This codes for CASSEYRQGGSGRYTF.

The chain joins TRBV30 to TRBJ1-6, with 8 bases matching TRBD1. The trim removed 0 bases at V and 11 bases at J, leaving 9 bases unmatched. Per the germline V gene, CDR1 is GTSNPN and CDR2 is SVGIG (reference sequence). The CDR3 has 15 residues. The CDR3 is CAWSVVGSGGPPLHF. CDR3 in DNA: TGTGCCTGGAGTGTAGTTGGGTCAGGGGGCCCACCCCTCCACTTT.

This sequence joins TRBV2 and TRBJ1-2; 8 positions match TRBD1. CDR1 and CDR2 from the germline V gene are SNHLY and FYNNEI. The CDR3 is made up of 14 amino acids. V lost 6 bases, J lost 7 bases, and 10 bases stayed unmatched. In DNA, the CDR3 is TGTGCCAGCAGGGGAGACAGGGGCACGAGTGGCTACACCTTC. This codes for CASRGDRGTSGYTF.

CDR3 protein: CASPWGTFYEQYF. The CDR3, as DNA: TGTGCCAGCCCCTGGGGGACTTTCTACGAGCAGTACTTC. V usage is TRBV25-1 and J usage is TRBJ2-7, with D possibly TRBD2 on 6 matching bases. V lost 8 bases and J lost 3, with 14 bases in between. Germline V CDR1 and CDR2: MGHDK, SYGVNS. CDR3 length equals 13 residues.

This clone was observed a single time. The chain recombines TRBV6-4 with TRBJ1-5, with D tentatively TRBD1 (6 bases). Germline V lookup: CDR1 MRHNA, CDR2 SNTAGT. V was pared by 0 bases and J by 1 base, with 16 bases between. CDR3 length: 18 amino acids. CDR3 residues: CASSDSGTSITSNQPQHF. The CDR3 DNA reads as TGTGCCAGCAGTGACTCCGGGACATCTATTACAAGCAATCAGCCCCAGCATTTT.

This clone has a handful of counts. The chain recombines TRBV7-2 with TRBJ1-1; no definite D call. Germline-derived CDR1 and CDR2 are SGHTA and FQGNSA. The CDR3 totals 16 residues. V was shortened by 6 bases and J by 0 bases, with 17 bases between the two germline ends. The CDR3 DNA is TGTGCCAGCAGGACTAGCCGCGGGCTACTGAACACTGAAGCTTTCTTT. It is translated as CASRTSRGLLNTEAFF.

The chain links TRBV27 to TRBJ1-5; no definite D call. V lost 6 bases, J lost 2 bases, and 14 bases lay in between. This CDR3 region has 15 residues. Germline V gene data show CDR1 as MNHEY and CDR2 as SMNVEV (reference sequence). This CDR3 is CASRMLAEGNQPQHF. The CDR3 DNA is TGTGCCAGCAGGATGTTAGCTGAGGGCAATCAGCCCCAGCATTTT.